The 13 T cell receptor beta chains presented below share a single source sample, sequenced in a study of naive and memory T cell subsets. Treatment of the sample: skin biopsy from PPD injection site in Mantoux-positive individual. The library had UMIs added by 3' ligation of an oligonucleotide to TCR cDNA. Four PCR rounds used nested alpha and beta constant region primers plus the SP2 primer. TCRdb called the UMI-ligation and nested PCR reads again in MiXCR, with one record for every CDR3 protein. The top ten clones hold under 9.5% of a sample with some 15,000 distinct CDR3 sequences, around 5.2% of them seen once. The specimen comprised skin, sampled from a tuberculin skin test site. Receptors were obtained from an adult in good health.

Ten or more counts support this clonotype. The J gene is TRBJ2-5, the V gene TRBV30; D gene ambiguous. The CDR3 is made up of 13 amino acids. Germline-derived CDR1 and CDR2 are GTSNPN and SVGIG (reference sequence). Trimming pared 0 bases from V and 7 bases from J, leaving 12 bases between. The CDR3 DNA reads as TGTGCCTGGAGTGTGGTTGGCGCGGCGACCCAGTACTTC. This codes for CAWSVVGAATQYF. The full variable domain, its missing parts supplied by reference TRBV30 and TRBJ2-5, is SQTIHQWPATLVQPVGSPLSLECTVEGTSNPNLYWYRQAAGRGLQLLFYSVGIGQISSEVPQNLSASRPQDRQFILSSKKLLLSDSGFYLCAWSVVGAATQYFGPGTRLLVL.

CDR3 in DNA: TGCAGTGCTGGCCCCTATGGTAGCGGCCAAGAGACCCAGTACTTC. It yields the protein CSAGPYGSGQETQYF. This sequence joins TRBV20-1 and TRBJ2-5, with D tentatively TRBD2 (6 bases). Trimming cost V 5 bases and J 1 base, with 17 bases left between them. The germline V gene encodes CDR1 DFQATT and CDR2 SNEGSKA (reference sequence). CDR3 length: 15 amino acids.

In its sample, this clonotype is medium-sized. The gene calls are TRBV19 and TRBJ1-4; D not certain. The CDR3 has 12 amino acids. V was trimmed by 3 bases and J by 7 bases, leaving 6 bases between them. The germline V gene has CDR1 LNHDA and CDR2 SQIVND (reference sequence). CDR3: CASSIAGEKLFF. In DNA, the CDR3 is TGTGCCAGTAGTATCGCTGGTGAAAAACTGTTTTTT.

This clonotype is termed medium-sized (0.01 to 0.1%). The rearrangement links TRBV2 to TRBJ2-3; D gene ambiguous. V gave up 3 bases and J gave up 1 base, with 8 bases separating them. Germline-derived CDR1 and CDR2 are SNHLY and FYNNEI. The CDR3 totals 14 residues. The DNA for the CDR3 is TGTGCCAGCAGTGATTGGGCAGGCACAGATACGCAGTATTTT. Protein sequence: CASSDWAGTDTQYF.

This clonotype occurred many times. The genes are TRBV2 and TRBJ2-3; possibly TRBD1 or TRBD2 for D (5 bases each). The CDR3 totals 16 residues. Germline V gene sequence: CDR1 SNHLY, CDR2 FYNNEI. Between the trimmed V and J ends, which lost 6 bases and 4 bases, there was a span of 20 bases. CDR3 nucleotides: TGTGCCAGCAGCCGGGATCAAAAGGGGTCCGCAGATACGCAGTATTTT. Amino acid sequence: CASSRDQKGSADTQYF.

This sequence joins TRBV29-1 and TRBJ1-2; 9 nucleotides agree with TRBD1. Germline V gives CDR1 SQVTM, CDR2 ANQGSEA. Trimming at V came to 5 bases and at J to 2 bases, leaving 3 bases not matched to a gene. CDR3 length equals 13 residues. DNA of the CDR3: TGCAGCGTTCGACAGGGGGGGAACTATGGCTACACCTTC. Translation: CSVRQGGNYGYTF.

This clonotype came up many times. This chain links TRBV11-2 with TRBJ2-2, with D maybe TRBD1 (5 bases). This CDR3 is built from 14 residues. Germline-derived CDR1 and CDR2 are SGHAT and FQNNGV. V was shortened by 3 bases and J by 4 bases, with 9 bases between the two germline ends. CDR3 residues: CASSFRRVTGELFF. CDR3 nucleotide sequence: TGTGCCAGCAGCTTCCGCAGGGTCACCGGGGAGCTGTTTTTT.

There are many counts of this clonotype. V and J are TRBV2 and TRBJ1-1, with 10 bases identical to TRBD1. The junction had 13 bases not matched to a gene; V was cut back by 7 bases and J by 5 bases. Germline V gene data show CDR1 as SNHLY and CDR2 as FYNNEI. The CDR3 runs to 16 residues. The CDR3 nucleotides read TGTGCCAGCAATCCTTGGCGGGACAGGGGATGGACTGAAGCTTTCTTT. It yields the protein CASNPWRDRGWTEAFF.

This clonotype was observed a few times. The chain recombines TRBV2 with TRBJ2-2; 12 bases are a match to TRBD2. From germline, CDR1 is SNHLY and CDR2 FYNNEI. V gave up 3 bases and J gave up 3 bases; unmatched junction bases: 5. This CDR3 region has 17 residues. The CDR3 is CASSDPGLAGHTGELFF. Written as DNA, the CDR3 is TGTGCCAGCAGTGATCCGGGACTAGCGGGCCACACCGGGGAGCTGTTTTTT.

This clonotype was recorded many times. This chain connects TRBV28 to TRBJ2-7; 8 bases map to TRBD1. Germline V gives CDR1 MDHEN, CDR2 SYDVKM. The length of the CDR3 is 14 residues. The trim removed 6 bases at V and 2 bases at J, leaving 6 bases unmatched. The CDR3 DNA reads as TGTGCCAGCAGAGCCGGGACAGGTCCCTACGAGCAGTACTTC. Translated: CASRAGTGPYEQYF.

Many counts were recorded for this clonotype. This chain links TRBV4-2 with TRBJ1-4; maybe TRBD1 (6 bases). CDR1 is LGHNA, CDR2 YNFKEQ, per germline. The CDR3 consists of 16 residues. V gave up 3 bases and J gave up 7 bases, with 18 bases separating them. The CDR3 here is CASSHLTQGVSEKLFF. CDR3 coding DNA: TGTGCCAGCAGCCATCTCACACAGGGCGTCAGTGAAAAACTGTTTTTT.

This clonotype was recorded many times. The chain is built from TRBV7-3 and TRBJ2-3, with D perhaps TRBD1 or TRBD2 (6 bases each). Germline CDR1 is SGHTA and CDR2 is FQGTGA. The CDR3 is made up of 13 amino acids. V was shortened by 6 bases and J by 5 bases, with 12 bases between the two germline ends. The DNA for the CDR3 is TGTGCCAGCAGTTGGGGGGCCGGAGATACGCAGTATTTT. Its protein is CASSWGAGDTQYF. Variable domain in full (rest from reference TRBV7-3 and TRBJ2-3): GAGVSQTPSNKVTEKGKYVELRCDPISGHTALYWYRQSLGQGPEFLIYFQGTGAADDSGLPNDRFFAVRPEGSVSTLKIQRTERGDSAVYLCASSWGAGDTQYFGPGTRLTVL.

This clonotype was seen ten or more times. This chain links TRBV4-2 with TRBJ2-3; D possibly uses TRBD1 or TRBD2 (6 bases each). The CDR3 consists of 16 residues. Germline V gives CDR1 LGHNA, CDR2 YNFKEQ. The ends were cut back, 0 bases at V and 0 bases at J, with 10 bases in the middle. CDR3 coding DNA: TGTGCCAGCAGCCAAGACGGGGGCGTTAGCACAGATACGCAGTATTTT. Encoded protein: CASSQDGGVSTDTQYF.